The T cell receptor beta chain described here comes from a study of neurological immune-mediated disorders. Libraries from sorted cells each used about 1 million CD4+ or CD8+ T cells. This clonotype has ten or more counts. Germline lookup yields CDR1 SGDLS and CDR2 YYNGEE. V dropped 5 bases and J dropped 6; count of bases not matched to a gene: 13. CDR3 length: 15 amino acids. Synthesis of cDNA used 5'RACE (with 10-nucleotide random UMIs). Via MiXCR, TCRdb re-called the 5' RACE reads, giving one row per CDR3 protein. Of about 38,000 distinct CDR3 sequences listed, around 4.8% are singletons. The chain links TRBV9 to TRBJ1-1, with 7 bases lining up with TRBD1. The sequence was obtained from a young man in good health. Sequencing was done on a sample of CD4+ T cells from blood. CDR3 in DNA: TGTGCCAGCAGGCCCCGACAGGGTTCTTTCGCTGAAGCTTTCTTT. Translation: CASRPRQGSFAEAFF.